This is a list of T cell receptor beta chains from one sample in a study of CD8 T cells in ankylosing spondylitis. TCRdb analysed the 5' RACE reads with MiXCR anew, one entry per CDR3 protein. Of just under 550,000 distinct CDR3 sequences listed, more than 9.5% were seen once; the top ten hold approximately 6.2%. Sequencing was done on a sample of blood, either unsorted or a sorted T cell fraction (not recorded which). The receptors originated from a male donor with ankylosing spondylitis. CDR3s include the opening cysteine and the closing phenylalanine or tryptophan. The D gene is left open where the match is weak. Some rows mark clone size as missing; the rest say once, few, many or name a class of expanded clone.

>.|TRBD1|TRBV20-1|TRBJ2-1
CSGAPDRVWDNEQFF
TGCAGTGGCGCACCCGACAGGGTCTGGGACAATGAGCAGTTCTTC
>.|.|TRBV20-1|TRBJ2-1
CSILGGEQFF
TGCAGTATACTCGGGGGTGAGCAGTTCTTC
>.|.|TRBV11-2|TRBJ2-3
CASSLVFLSSTDTQYF
TGTGCCAGCAGCTTAGTTTTCCTTTCTAGCACAGATACGCAGTATTTT
>.|.|TRBV10-1|TRBJ1-1
CASSEGESFTEAFF
TGCGCCAGCAGTGAAGGGGAGAGTTTCACTGAAGCTTTCTTT
>few|TRBD2|TRBV24-1|TRBJ2-3
CATSDSLAGELNTQYF
TGTGCCACCAGTGACAGTCTAGCGGGAGAGTTAAATACGCAGTATTTT
>.|.|TRBV20-1|TRBJ2-3
CTARIRGPTDTQYF
TGCACCGCGAGGATCCGGGGTCCGACAGATACGCAGTATTTT
>many|TRBD2|TRBV10-3|TRBJ2-3
CAISTGTSGRADTQYF
TGTGCCATCAGTACCGGGACTAGCGGGAGGGCCGATACGCAGTATTTT
>.|.|TRBV27|TRBJ2-7
CASSLRLGEQYF
TGTGCCAGCAGCCTCAGACTGGGGGAGCAGTACTTC
>few|TRBD1|TRBV29-1|TRBJ1-1
CSALPGQGYTEAFF
TGCAGCGCGCTACCGGGACAGGGGTACACTGAAGCTTTCTTT
>.|.|TRBV6-1|TRBJ2-3
CASSARARDDTQYF
TGTGCCAGCAGCGCAAGAGCAAGAGACGATACGCAGTATTTT
>few|.|TRBV18|TRBJ1-1
CASSPERSYMNTEAFF
TGTGCCAGCTCCCCTGAGAGGTCCTACATGAACACTGAAGCTTTCTTT
>.|TRBD1|TRBV7-8|TRBJ2-1
CASINFDRVTYNEQFF
TGTGCCAGCATCAATTTCGACAGGGTTACCTACAATGAGCAGTTCTTC
>.|.|TRBV7-6|TRBJ2-5
CASTLGASETQYF
TGTGCCAGCACTTTAGGGGCATCGGAGACCCAGTACTTC
>few|.|TRBV11-2|TRBJ2-5
CASSFEGVAEETQYF
TGTGCCAGCAGCTTCGAAGGGGTCGCAGAAGAGACCCAGTACTTC
>few|TRBD1|TRBV5-1|TRBJ1-2
CASSLEQGQDGYTF
TGCGCCAGCAGCTTGGAACAGGGACAGGATGGCTACACCTTC
>.|.|TRBV20-1|TRBJ1-4
CSARGGRSTNEKLFF
TGCAGTGCTAGAGGTGGCAGGTCAACTAATGAAAAACTGTTTTTT
>few|.|TRBV2|TRBJ2-1
CASSEVPDPSSYNEQFF
TGTGCCAGCAGTGAAGTACCGGACCCGAGCTCCTACAATGAGCAGTTCTTC
>many|TRBD2|TRBV20-1|TRBJ2-1
CSALGLAGMSNEQFF
TGCAGTGCTCTCGGACTAGCGGGTATGAGCAATGAGCAGTTCTTC
>.|.|TRBV18|TRBJ2-3
CASSPIGAADTDTQYF
TGTGCCAGCTCACCAATCGGGGCGGCGGACACAGATACGCAGTATTTT
>many|.|TRBV3-1|TRBJ1-1
CASSQGGAGEAFF
TGTGCCAGCAGCCAAGGCGGGGCTGGGGAAGCTTTCTTT
>few|TRBD2|TRBV10-2|TRBJ2-1
CASSEASGVLGEQFF
TGCGCCAGCAGTGAGGCTAGCGGGGTTTTGGGTGAGCAGTTCTTC